Each of the 15 T cell receptor beta chains below was sequenced from the same sample in a study of T cell repertoires in cytomegalovirus infection (dated by TCRdb to about 2019). The sequencing machine was an Illumina HiSeq 1500. TCRdb reran the public reads through fastp at Q25 and MiXCR, keeping productive beta chains. Rows matching on CDR3 protein sequence are summarized as one entry with the most common DNA and genes. For this sample there are 60,000 to 75,000 distinct CDR3 sequences; 3% to 4% appear just once. The ten largest make up approximately 20% of the sample. Sequenced sample: PBMCs. Source of these receptors: a human donor in good health (CMV status not recorded). Some clones in this sample may be carry-over from other donors' samples.

The table lists this clonotype with many counts. V gene TRBV7-2 combines with J gene TRBJ1-6, with D possibly being TRBD1 (5 bases). This CDR3 contains 18 residues. V gave up 2 bases and J gave up 0 bases, with 14 bases separating them. Germline CDR1 SGHTA, CDR2 FQGNSA. This CDR3 is CASSLWGGKSSYNSPLHF. CDR3 coding DNA: TGTGCCAGCAGCTTATGGGGCGGAAAAAGCTCCTATAATTCACCCCTCCACTTT. The whole variable domain, filled in from reference TRBV7-2 and TRBJ1-6, reads GAGVSQSPSNKVTEKGKDVELRCDPISGHTALYWYRQSLGQGLEFLIYFQGNSAPDKSGLPSDRFSAERTGGSVSTLTIQRTQQEDSAVYLCASSLWGGKSSYNSPLHFGNGTRLTVT.

This clonotype was detected many times. The chain carries TRBV7-8 and TRBJ1-5; D possibly corresponds to TRBD1 (6 bases). V was pared by 4 bases and J by 3 bases, with 25 bases between. This CDR3 has 19 amino acids. The germline gives CDR1 SGHVS, CDR2 FQNEAQ. Written as DNA, the CDR3 is TGTGCCAGCAGCTCCGCGAGTTTTGGGGGCGATGCCCTCAATCAGCCCCAGCATTTT. It is translated as CASSSASFGGDALNQPQHF.

This clonotype was seen many times. The chain carries TRBV2 and TRBJ1-1; D is ambiguous. Trimming took off 7 bases at V and 0 bases at J, with 9 bases between the two ends. Germline V CDR1 and CDR2: SNHLY, FYNNEI. The CDR3 extends over 13 amino acids. The CDR3 DNA reads as TGTGCCAGCATGGCTTACTTGAACACTGAAGCTTTCTTT. It is translated as CASMAYLNTEAFF.

This clonotype was observed at least ten times. The J gene is TRBJ2-1, the V gene TRBV7-9; 7 bases agree with TRBD1. Germline V CDR1 and CDR2: SEHNR, FQNEAQ (reference sequence). The CDR3 length is 13 residues. V was clipped by 3 bases and J by 7 bases; unmatched bases: 3. The CDR3 DNA sequence: TGTGCCAGCAGCTTTCGACAGGGAAATGAGCAGTTCTTC. Its translation is CASSFRQGNEQFF. Based on the CDR3 plus reference TRBV7-9 and TRBJ2-1, the full variable domain is DTGVSQNPRHKITKRGQNVTFRCDPISEHNRLYWYRQTLGQGPEFLTYFQNEAQLEKSRLLSDRFSAERPKGSFSTLEIQRTEQGDSAMYLCASSFRQGNEQFFGPGTRLTVL.

This clonotype was counted ten times or more. The chain recombines TRBV6-1 with TRBJ2-1, with D possibly being TRBD2 (6 bases). This CDR3 comprises 13 residues. Trimming pared 7 bases from V and 3 bases from J, leaving 10 bases between. Germline loops: CDR1 MNHNS, CDR2 SASEGT. CDR3 sequence: CASMWGDYNEQFF. DNA for the CDR3: TGTGCCAGCATGTGGGGGGACTACAATGAGCAGTTCTTC.

This clonotype occurred many times. The V call is TRBV5-4, the J call TRBJ2-7; D is possibly TRBD1 or TRBD2 (5 bases each). Trimming removed 4 bases at V and 2 bases at J, with 13 bases between. The CDR3 spans 14 residues. CDR1 and CDR2 from the germline V gene are SGHNT and YYREEE (reference sequence). The CDR3 nucleotides are TGTGCCAGCAGCCGGGACGGAGGAGCCTACGAGCAGTACTTC. Amino acid sequence: CASSRDGGAYEQYF. The full variable domain, its missing parts supplied by reference TRBV5-4 and TRBJ2-7, is ETGVTQSPTHLIKTRGQQVTLRCSSQSGHNTVSWYQQALGQGPQFIFQYYREEENGRGNFPPRFSGLQFPNYSSELNVNALELDDSALYLCASSRDGGAYEQYFGPGTRLTVT.

This clonotype was counted at least ten times. The J gene is TRBJ2-4, the V gene TRBV6-1, with a weak D call TRBD1 (5 bases). The germline V gene encodes CDR1 MNHNS and CDR2 SASEGT. Trimming took off 3 bases at V and 4 bases at J, with 13 bases between the two ends. This CDR3 spans 15 amino acids. CDR3 in amino acids: CASSEVAGWKNIQYF. The DNA of the CDR3 is TGTGCCAGCAGTGAGGTGGCAGGGTGGAAAAACATTCAGTACTTC.

This clonotype has at least ten counts. The rearrangement links TRBV7-2 to TRBJ1-6; no reliable D call. The germline gives CDR1 SGHTA, CDR2 FQGNSA. Trimming removed 3 bases from V and 0 bases from J, with 18 bases in between. The CDR3 has 19 amino acids. DNA for the CDR3: TGTGCCAGCAGCTTGAAGTCTAAATGGGCAAGCTCCTATAATTCACCCCTCCACTTT. Its translation: CASSLKSKWASSYNSPLHF.

At least ten counts were recorded for this clonotype. This chain joins TRBV7-3 and TRBJ2-1; TRBD2 aligns across 14 bases. Germline values: CDR1 SGHTA, CDR2 FQGTGA. With 2 bases clipped from V and 7 bases from J, the junction kept 4 bases outside the gene matches. CDR3 length: 16 residues. The CDR3 DNA reads as TGTGCCAGCAGCTTATCTCGGACTAGCGGGGGGAATGAGCAGTTCTTC. Translating it yields CASSLSRTSGGNEQFF.

This clonotype was counted many times. The chain links TRBV28 to TRBJ2-7; 12 bases agree with TRBD2. J gave up 5 bases and V 10 bases, and 12 bases lay outside the gene matches. The CDR3 length is 15 residues. Germline V CDR1 and CDR2: MDHEN, SYDVKM. The CDR3 nucleotides are TGTGCCACCGGTTTGGGGTGGACTAGCGGGAACGAGCAGTACTTC. Its translation is CATGLGWTSGNEQYF.

This clonotype was detected ten times or more. The chain employs TRBV7-2 and TRBJ2-1; D unclear. CDR1 and CDR2 (germline): SGHTA, FQGNSA. The CDR3 is 12 residues long. V lost 5 bases and J lost 7, with 9 bases in between. The CDR3 loop reads CASSPVVNEQFF. In DNA form, the CDR3 reads TGTGCCAGCAGCCCAGTAGTAAATGAGCAGTTCTTC.

This clonotype was seen at least ten times. The V gene is TRBV29-1, the J gene TRBJ2-5; TRBD2 agrees at 7 bases. The V and J ends lost 6 bases and 4 bases, in that order; junction bases with no gene match: 2. The V gene's germline CDR1 is SQVTM and CDR2 ANQGSEA. The CDR3 has 11 amino acids. The CDR3 DNA is TGCAGCGTAGCTAGCGGAGAGACCCAGTACTTC. Translated, it gives CSVASGETQYF.

This clonotype was seen many times. The genes are TRBV7-2 and TRBJ2-5; D might be TRBD2 (5 bases). CDR1 and CDR2 from the germline V gene are SGHTA and FQGNSA. The V and J ends lost 5 bases and 4 bases respectively, with 11 bases between them. This CDR3 contains 13 residues. The CDR3, as DNA: TGTGCCAGCAGCCCATCTCGGGGAGAGACCCAGTACTTC. Translating it yields CASSPSRGETQYF.

Ten or more counts support this clonotype. The chain combines TRBV7-2 with TRBJ1-5; tentative D call: TRBD1 (5 bases). Trimming removed 5 bases from V and 0 bases from J, with 8 bases in between. Germline loops: CDR1 SGHTA, CDR2 FQGNSA. The CDR3 runs to 14 residues. The chain's CDR3 is CASSSDSSNQPQHF. CDR3 DNA sequence: TGTGCCAGCAGCAGCGACAGTAGCAATCAGCCCCAGCATTTT.

This clonotype was recorded many times. V gene TRBV11-2 combines with J gene TRBJ2-1, with 8 bases lining up with TRBD2. This CDR3 is 17 amino acids long. Germline CDR1 SGHAT, CDR2 FQNNGV. V shed 6 bases and J 7 bases; nucleotides not matched to a gene: 17. Here the CDR3 DNA reads TGTGCCAGCAGTCTGGGGACTAGTCGTGGGGCCCTTAATGAGCAGTTCTTC. Translated: CASSLGTSRGALNEQFF.